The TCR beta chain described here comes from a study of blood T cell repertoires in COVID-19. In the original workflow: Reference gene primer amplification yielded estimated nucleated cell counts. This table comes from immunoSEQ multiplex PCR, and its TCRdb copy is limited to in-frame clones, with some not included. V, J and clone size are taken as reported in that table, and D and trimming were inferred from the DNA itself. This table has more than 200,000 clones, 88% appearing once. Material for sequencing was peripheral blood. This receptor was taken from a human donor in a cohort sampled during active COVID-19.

The DNA of the CDR3 is TGCGCCAGCAGCTTGGACAGGTACCAAGAGACCCAGTACTTC. Its translation: CASSLDRYQETQYF. V gene TRBV5-1 combines with J gene TRBJ2-5; the D gene is possibly TRBD1 (5 bases). From germline, CDR1 is SGHRS and CDR2 YFSETQ. V was pared by 0 bases and J by 0 bases, with 6 bases between. CDR3 length: 14 residues.